Only a few counts were recorded for the clone carrying this T cell receptor (beta chain). No antigen is known for it. This entry is derived from a study of multiple sclerosis patients with progressive multifocal leukoencephalopathy. The repertoire was sequenced with immunoSEQ multiplex PCR; TCRdb's copy has only in-frame clones and lacks some. The data show approximately 26,000 clones, around 89% seen once. With 0 bases removed from V and 1 base from J, the gap between germline ends came to 16 bases. The CDR3 has 18 amino acids. Germline assignment: CDR1 SGHDT and CDR2 YYEEEE. The time point here: before natalizumab initiation. The T0 samples predate the first natalizumab infusion. The study's findings and limits: Most PML patients had lower entropy, suggesting less diverse TRB repertoires.

This TCR was sampled from a human donor with multiple sclerosis. The sequenced material came from PBMCs. The genes are TRBV5-6 and TRBJ2-2, with D perhaps TRBD1 (6 bases). The CDR3 sequence is CASSLASYQGWNTGELFF. The CDR3 nucleotides read TGTGCCAGCAGCTTGGCCAGCTACCAGGGGTGGAACACCGGGGAGCTGTTTTTT.